This entry lists 27 T cell receptor beta chains sequenced from one sample in a study of Ad26.COV2.S vaccination and SARS-CoV-2 variants (dated by TCRdb to the early 2020s). This sample's treatment or condition label indicates: about 20 received Ad26.COV2.S at low or high dose, single or two shots; about 5 received placebo; per-sample allocation not given. Repertoires of vaccine and placebo recipients were sequenced from samples collected on day 63 after the first injection. The method was the immunoSEQ multiplex PCR assay. TCRdb took this table from immuneACCESS and kept in-frame rearrangements with V and J called. Such tables lack part of the clones; where checked against another copy, unresolved V genes explain under half of the gap, and the rest is unexplained. Across this sample there are hundreds of thousands of clones, with 75% to 90% seen only once. The ten biggest clones cover about 2.7% of the sample.

Sequencing used peripheral blood, obtained in a trial of Ad26.COV2.S vaccine versus placebo. The source of these receptors is a person aged 18-60 years who received the Ad26.COV2.S COVID-19 vaccine or a placebo.

The chain combines TRBV11-3 with TRBJ2-2, with 7 bases lining up with TRBD1. J gave up 0 bases and V 6 bases, and 1 base lay outside the gene matches. Looked up from germline, CDR1 is SGHNT and CDR2 is YENEEA. The CDR3 contains 14 residues. DNA of the CDR3: TGTGCCAGCAGAACAGGGGCGAACACCGGGGAGCTGTTTTTT. Translating gives CASRTGANTGELFF.

The chain has TRBV11-2 and TRBJ1-2, with D unresolved. The V end was cut by 4 bases, the J end by 6 bases, with 18 bases between. This CDR3 has 15 residues. The germline CDR1 and CDR2 sequences are SGHAT and FQNNGV. The CDR3 spells CASSYSWAGENGYTF. CDR3 coding DNA: TGTGCCAGCAGCTACTCCTGGGCAGGAGAGAATGGCTACACCTTC.

The chain combines TRBV5-4 with TRBJ2-2, with TRBD1 as a possible D gene (6 bases). Germline loops: CDR1 SGHNT, CDR2 YYREEE (reference sequence). The CDR3 is 14 amino acids. V lost 5 bases and J 11 bases, leaving 19 bases between the germline ends. The CDR3 loop is CASRSLQGTSELFF. The DNA of the CDR3 is TGTGCCAGCAGATCCCTACAGGGTACCAGTGAGCTGTTTTTT.

The gene calls are TRBV27 and TRBJ1-1, with a possible D match to TRBD1 (6 bases). Germline CDR1 reads MNHEY; CDR2 reads SMNVEV (reference sequence). The CDR3 is made up of 12 amino acids. Deletions cut 5 bases from V and 8 bases from J, with 12 bases between. CDR3 coding DNA: TGTGCCAGCAGTGGATTGACAGGAGAAGCTTTCTTT. Protein: CASSGLTGEAFF.

This chain uses TRBV4-1 with TRBJ2-1; TRBD2 aligns across 7 bases. The J segment lost 6 bases and the V segment lost 0 bases, leaving 8 bases of the junction unmatched. Germline V gives CDR1 MGHRA, CDR2 YSYEKL. The CDR3 covers 16 residues. The chain's CDR3 is CASSQDGGGRVNEQFF. The DNA for the CDR3 is TGCGCCAGCAGCCAAGATGGGGGGGGAAGGGTCAATGAGCAGTTCTTC.

The CDR3: CATSGRGNTQYF. The DNA of the CDR3 is TGTGCCACCAGTGGCCGGGGAAATACGCAGTATTTT. The chain has TRBV24-1 and TRBJ2-3, with D tentatively TRBD2 (5 bases). Trimming cost V 5 bases and J 7 bases, with 9 bases left between them. The CDR3 contains 12 residues. CDR1 and CDR2 from the germline V gene are KGHDR and SFDVKD.

The CDR3 protein is CASSLLGSDTQYF. The CDR3 DNA follows: TGTGCCAGCAGCTTATTAGGATCAGATACGCAGTATTTT. This sequence joins TRBV7-2 and TRBJ2-3; no firm D call. CDR1 and CDR2 from the germline V gene are SGHTA and FQGNSA. The CDR3 is made up of 13 amino acids. The V gene lost 2 bases and the J gene lost 4 bases, with 7 bases spanning the gap.

The chain has TRBV7-2 and TRBJ1-5; D call uncertain. The germline CDR1 and CDR2 sequences are SGHTA and FQGNSA. With 3 bases removed from V and 3 bases from J, the gap between germline ends came to 12 bases. CDR3 length equals 15 residues. This CDR3 reads CASSFRTLDNQPQHF. Here the CDR3 DNA reads TGTGCCAGCAGCTTCCGCACCTTGGACAATCAGCCCCAGCATTTT.

DNA of the CDR3: TGTGCCAGCAGTCTGTGGGAACAAGAGACCCAGTACTTC. This translates into CASSLWEQETQYF. The V gene is TRBV12-3 or TRBV12-4, the J gene TRBJ2-5; no clear D. The CDR3 is 13 amino acids. V lost 5 bases and J 2 bases, leaving 9 bases between the germline ends.

This clone appeared a few times. The DNA is left out, because the CDR3 cannot be placed on it with certainty; the CDR3 is given as TCRdb lists it. The J gene is TRBJ1-2, the V gene TRBV7-9. The CDR3 spans 15 amino acids, including both terminal residues. Per the germline V gene, CDR1 is SEHNR and CDR2 is FQNEAQ (reference sequence). This CDR3 reads CASSFGSGFAYGYTF.

In regard to this clone: This sample also contains other DNA sequences that code for the same CDR3. This chain joins TRBV5-1 and TRBJ1-2; D ambiguous. Germline CDR1 reads SGHRS; CDR2 reads YFSETQ. V shed 1 base and J shed 2 bases, with 9 bases lying between them. CDR3 size: 14 residues. The CDR3 loop is CASSLTGTNYGYTF. The CDR3 DNA follows: TGCGCCAGCAGCTTGACGGGCACAAACTATGGCTACACCTTC.

The rearrangement uses TRBV5-8 and TRBJ1-1; tentatively, D is TRBD1 (5 bases). The V gene lost 5 bases and the J gene lost 6 bases, with 17 bases spanning the gap. The germline V gene encodes CDR1 SGHTS and CDR2 YDEGEE. The CDR3 is 14 amino acids. CDR3 loop: CASSSEGVFAEAFF. The CDR3 DNA sequence: TGTGCCAGCAGTTCTGAAGGGGTTTTCGCTGAAGCTTTCTTT.

V gene TRBV19 combines with J gene TRBJ2-1; D is possibly TRBD2 (5 bases). CDR1 and CDR2 (germline): LNHDA, SQIVND (reference sequence). The V end was cut by 6 bases, the J end by 4 bases, with 16 bases between. The CDR3 spans 15 residues. The CDR3 region is CASRGGDLRYNEQFF. The CDR3, as DNA: TGTGCCAGTAGAGGAGGCGATCTTCGATACAATGAGCAGTTCTTC.

V gene TRBV6-5 combines with J gene TRBJ2-3, with D tentatively TRBD1 or TRBD2 (5 bases each). Trimming removed 11 bases from V and 2 bases from J, with 20 bases in between. CDR3 size: 15 residues. From germline, CDR1 is MNHEY and CDR2 SVGAGI. The DNA for the CDR3 is TGTGCCTACACCCTCCGGGGCGGACTCACAGATACGCAGTATTTT. This translates into CAYTLRGGLTDTQYF.

This chain joins TRBV18 and TRBJ2-2; tentatively, D is TRBD2 (6 bases). The germline CDR1 and CDR2 sequences are KGHSH and LQKENI. V lost 6 bases, J lost 9 bases, and 17 bases lay in between. This CDR3 region has 14 residues. The CDR3 region is CASSGEATPRELFF. The CDR3 DNA is TGTGCCAGCTCCGGGGAGGCCACACCGAGGGAGCTGTTTTTT.

This chain connects TRBV3-1 (or the pseudogene TRBV3-2) to TRBJ2-1; 11 bases are shared with TRBD2. The CDR3 is 17 residues long. The V and J ends lost 4 bases and 8 bases, in that order; junction bases with no gene match: 13. The germline CDR1 and CDR2 sequences are LGHDT and YNNKEL (reference sequence). The CDR3 spells CASSPRPLAGGGDEQFF. Written as DNA, the CDR3 is TGTGCCAGCAGCCCCCGACCCCTAGCGGGAGGAGGGGATGAGCAGTTCTTC.

V gene TRBV4-1 combines with J gene TRBJ2-3; 8 bases line up with TRBD1. V gave up 3 bases and J gave up 4 bases; unmatched junction bases: 12. This CDR3 spans 17 amino acids. Germline loops: CDR1 MGHRA, CDR2 YSYEKL. The CDR3 here is CASSHPTGQAEADTQYF. CDR3 coding DNA: TGCGCCAGCAGCCATCCGACGGGACAGGCGGAAGCAGATACGCAGTATTTT.

The V call is TRBV3-1 (or the pseudogene TRBV3-2), the J call TRBJ2-2, with D perhaps TRBD2 (6 bases). This CDR3 region has 14 residues. Germline V gene lookup returns CDR1 LGHDT and CDR2 YNNKEL (reference sequence). V gave up 4 bases and J gave up 5 bases, with 11 bases separating them. The CDR3: CASSPPGDTGELFF. CDR3 bases: TGTGCCAGCAGCCCCCCGGGAGATACCGGGGAGCTGTTTTTT.

A word on this clone: A single base separates this from a much larger clone, so it may be a read error. This chain uses TRBV16 with TRBJ2-1, with D tentatively TRBD2 (6 bases). This CDR3 has 15 residues. Trimming shortened V by 4 bases and J by 0 bases, and 10 bases separated the two germline ends. The germline V gene encodes CDR1 KGHSY and CDR2 FQNENV. Here the CDR3 DNA reads TGTGCCAGCAGCCCGGACGGGAGCTCCTACAATGAGCAGTTCTTC. It encodes CASSPDGSSYNEQFF.

V and J are TRBV7-9 and TRBJ2-5, with 8 nucleotides matching TRBD2. Germline V gives CDR1 SEHNR, CDR2 FQNEAQ (reference sequence). This CDR3 is built from 14 residues. V shed 5 bases, J shed 7 bases, and the junction held 9 bases outside the gene matches. The CDR3 region has the DNA TGTGCCAGCAGCCCCCTGGGACTAGTTGGGACCCAGTACTTC. Protein: CASSPLGLVGTQYF.

The DNA for the CDR3 is TGCAGCGTTGCGGGGTTCGCGACTGAAGCTTTCTTT. Its translation: CSVAGFATEAFF. The chain joins TRBV29-1 to TRBJ1-1; D remains unclear. CDR3 size: 12 residues. The ends were cut back, 4 bases at V and 5 bases at J, with 11 bases in the middle. Germline assignment: CDR1 SQVTM and CDR2 ANQGSEA. Complete variable domain (other parts from reference TRBV29-1 and TRBJ1-1): SAVISQKPSRDICQRGTSLTIQCQVDSQVTMMFWYRQQPGQSLTLIATANQGSEATYESGFVIDKFPISRPNLTFSTLTVSNMSPEDSSIYLCSVAGFATEAFFGQGTRLTVV.

V usage is TRBV6-2 or TRBV6-3 and J usage is TRBJ2-3; D unclear. The V end lost 2 bases, the J end lost 11 bases, and 8 bases lay between the germline ends. Germline V lookup: CDR1 MNHEY, CDR2 SVGEGT. The CDR3 contains 11 residues. CDR3 in amino acids: CASSYRTKQYF. CDR3 coding DNA: TGTGCCAGCAGTTACCGTACCAAGCAGTATTTT.

Points on this clone: The sample holds other DNA sequences that translate to the same CDR3. The chain has TRBV5-1 and TRBJ2-5, with D uncertain. The V gene's germline CDR1 is SGHRS and CDR2 YFSETQ. The CDR3 consists of 11 residues. Between the trimmed V and J ends, which lost 3 bases and 2 bases, there was a span of 2 bases. CDR3 protein: CASSSQETQYF. CDR3 sequence (DNA): TGCGCCAGCAGCTCTCAAGAGACCCAGTACTTC.

The genes are TRBV5-4 and TRBJ1-1; D is ambiguous. The CDR3 extends over 15 amino acids. V was trimmed by 4 bases and J by 6 bases, leaving 19 bases between them. From germline, CDR1 is SGHNT and CDR2 YYREEE (reference sequence). In DNA form, the CDR3 reads TGTGCCAGCAGCCTGGATGTGAACTCGCAATCTGAAGCTTTCTTT. It is translated as CASSLDVNSQSEAFF.

The J gene is TRBJ2-1, the V gene TRBV4-1, with TRBD1 matching 7 bases. CDR3 length equals 15 residues. Germline V CDR1 and CDR2: MGHRA, YSYEKL. The J segment lost 1 base and the V segment lost 3 bases, leaving 3 bases of the junction unmatched. The CDR3 region is CASSQTGWSYNEQFF. CDR3 coding DNA: TGCGCCAGCAGCCAGACAGGGTGGTCCTACAATGAGCAGTTCTTC.

The sample holds one count of this clone. The chain has TRBV19 and TRBJ1-4, with D hard to call. Trimming removed 3 bases at V and 8 bases at J, with 13 bases between. The CDR3 has 14 residues. Germline V gene sequence: CDR1 LNHDA, CDR2 SQIVND (reference sequence). The CDR3 DNA sequence: TGTGCCAGTAGTATTGGCGGAGGGTGGGAAAAACTGTTTTTT. Amino acids: CASSIGGGWEKLFF.

The V gene is TRBV5-1, the J gene TRBJ2-5; perhaps TRBD2 as D (6 bases). There are 15 residues in the CDR3. Germline values: CDR1 SGHRS, CDR2 YFSETQ. The V gene lost 4 bases and the J gene lost 4 bases, with 17 bases spanning the gap. Here the CDR3 DNA reads TGCGCCAGCAGCCCAGGAATAAGGGGACTAGAGACCCAGTACTTC. Translated: CASSPGIRGLETQYF.